The text below deals with one TCR beta chain. Produced via immunoSEQ multiplex PCR; TCRdb's table is partial and in-frame only. Of 150,000 to 200,000 clones in the sample, approximately 83% were seen once. This sample was taken from a study of blood T cell repertoires in COVID-19. The clonotype comes from a man aged 40-50 years who had recovered from COVID-19. Sample: PBMCs or T cells enriched from blood (not recorded which).

CDR3 region: CASSQGEGATGNTIYF. The CDR3 DNA is TGCGCCAGCAGCCAAGGAGAAGGGGCTACTGGAAACACCATATATTTT. This rearrangement joins TRBV4-1 to TRBJ1-3; D might be TRBD1 (5 bases). The CDR3 extends over 16 amino acids. The V and J ends lost 1 base and 2 bases respectively, with 12 bases between them. Germline V gene lookup returns CDR1 MGHRA and CDR2 YSYEKL.